This T cell receptor beta chain emerged from a study of Ad26.COV2.S vaccination and SARS-CoV-2 variants (dated by TCRdb to the early 2020s). For context, the study as a whole: Vaccine-arm donors came from COV1001, a multicentre, randomized, double-blind, placebo-controlled phase I-IIa trial of Ad26.COV2.S in healthy adults. The specificity and breadth of SARS-CoV-2-reactive T cell receptors after Ad26.COV2.S vaccination were assessed by TCRbeta repertoire sequencing. Dosing of Ad26.COV2.S was intramuscular, at either 5x10^10 or 1x10^11 viral particles, delivered as one shot or as two shots spaced 56 days apart. A total of around 32 samples were included in the TCR-sequenced set, comprising roughly 20 Ad26.COV2.S vaccine recipients, 5 placebo recipients and 8 SARS-CoV-2 convalescent individuals. Investigators did not know the trial group allocation while performing experiments and assessing outcomes. Participants in the trial were split at random into five groups of five each, receiving low-dose or high-dose Ad26.COV2.S once or twice, or else placebo on both occasions.

The treatment or condition label here, explained by the study, means: roughly 20 received Ad26.COV2.S at low or high dose, single or two shots; 5 received placebo; per-sample allocation not given. For vaccine and placebo recipients, the sequenced repertoires came from samples collected on day 63 after the first injection. Cohort 1b enrolled fewer than 30 adults aged 18-55 years at a single site in Boston, USA, between 29 July and 7 August 2020. As a vaccine, Ad26.COV2.S was a replication-incompetent adenovirus type 26 vector that expressed a prefusion-stabilized SARS-CoV-2 spike protein derived from the original Wuhan strain. TCRbeta CDR3 regions were sequenced with the immunoSEQ Assay. After extraction, genomic DNA underwent amplification by bias-controlled multiplex PCR, followed by high-throughput sequencing. The study's own analysis went as follows. To quantify the absolute abundance of every unique TCRbeta CDR3 region, sequences were collapsed and filtered. T cell fraction was estimated by normalizing TCRbeta template counts to usable DNA, which was measured by amplifying reference genes present in all nucleated cells. Repertoire TCRs were annotated as SARS-CoV-2-specific when V gene, CDR3 amino acid sequence and J gene were exactly matched to a known reactive TCR set. MIRA supplied the reference SARS-CoV-2 TCR set, which was filtered for enrichment in COVID-19-positive ImmuneCODE repertoires so that public or cross-reactive TCRs were removed. Using the MIRA antigens, annotated TCRs were further analysed by specific ORF or by position within an ORF. Depth was the summed frequency of annotated unique rearrangements, while breadth was defined as annotated unique rearrangements over total unique productive rearrangements. Two-sided Wilcoxon rank-sum tests were applied when comparing TCR breadth between groups. TCRdb holds this immuneACCESS table with in-frame rearrangements only. Some clones are missing; in checked studies, unresolved V genes explain under half, and the rest has no known cause. The V and J calls and clone size were taken over from that table, and D and trimming were inferred from the DNA. This sample lists 300,000 to 450,000 clones; roughly 84% were detected once. The top ten clonotypes cover approximately 3.5% of the sample.

Results the study describes overall, beyond this receptor: After vaccination, substantial breadth of spike-specific CD8+ and CD4+ T cell responses was reported. Compared with placebo recipients, Ad26.COV2.S recipients showed higher spike-specific TCR breadth (P = 0.0014). The study was not powered for comparison of responses between vaccine doses or regimens. The authors noted that total T cell responses may have been underestimated by the TCR breadth and depth analyses. Vaccine and placebo recipients had comparable non-spike TCR breadth, which fits with the vaccine containing only spike.

Clipping removes 8 bases from V and 0 bases from J, with 4 as the unmatched junction base count. Taken from the germline V gene (reference sequence), the CDR1 and CDR2 loops are LNHDA and SQIVND. The CDR3 starts with the cysteine, ends with the phenylalanine, and has 16 residues. The retained sequence is limited to the CDR3, 48 bases, with the frame set at the first base. A word on this clone: What this receptor recognizes is not known. Base qualities are not at hand, and no much larger clone is one base apart.

The chain is made from TRBV19 and TRBJ2-3, with TRBD2 identical over 14 junction bases. This TCR was sampled from a person between 18 and 59 years old who received the Ad26.COV2.S COVID-19 vaccine or a placebo. The sequencing here drew on peripheral blood, taken in a trial of Ad26.COV2.S vaccine versus placebo. Here is the DNA: TGTGCCAGTGGGACTAGCGGGAGCCCTAGCACAGATACGCAGTATTTT. Its translation reads: CASGTSGSPSTDTQYF.